This TCR beta chain is from a study of OX40 agonist ivuxolimab in advanced cancers. Looking at the study overall: The patients got ivuxolimab, which is an agonistic anti-OX40 (CD134) antibody.

The germline CDR1 and CDR2 sequences are SGDLS and YYNGEE. The CDR3 consists of 13 residues. Between the trimmed V and J ends, which lost 4 bases and 3 bases, there was a span of 9 bases. Study-wide results and caveats: By week 6 at 0.1 to 3.0 mg/kg, blood CD4+ and CD8+ T cells had expanded clonally.

As regards this clone: Antigen: not known. Other DNA sequences from this sample encode an identical CDR3 as well.

The assay was immunoSEQ multiplex PCR, and TCRdb's table has in-frame clones only and misses some. This sample has some 77,000 clones, with 86% found just once. Researchers took blood at baseline, on cycle 4 day 1, and on cycle 7 day 1. This sample comprised CD4+ or CD8+ T cells sorted from blood, obtained in a trial of the OX40 agonist ivuxolimab. This clonotype was obtained from an adult with an advanced solid tumor such as melanoma, head and neck, liver or kidney cancer. The chain recombines TRBV9 with TRBJ2-3; D not resolved. CDR3 amino acids: CASSPLSTDTQYF. CDR3 DNA sequence: TGTGCCAGCAGCCCCCTGTCGACAGATACGCAGTATTTT.